These 16 T cell receptor beta chains originate from one sample sequenced in a study of identifying expanded T cells in peripheral blood. Only in-frame clones appear in the TCRdb table, and some are missing; sequencing was by immunoSEQ multiplex PCR. The table has about 58,000 clones, roughly 87% seen once. Sequences were obtained from blood. These receptors were collected from a person between 18 and 75 years old in good health.

The rearrangement links TRBV7-2 to TRBJ1-5; D not certain. This CDR3 has 12 amino acids. Germline lookup yields CDR1 SGHTA and CDR2 FQGNSA. The V gene lost 5 bases and the J gene lost 7 bases, with 9 bases spanning the gap. The CDR3, as DNA: TGTGCCAGCAGCACCAACGAACAGCCCCAGCATTTT. Translation: CASSTNEQPQHF.

The V and J genes are TRBV5-4 and TRBJ2-3, with D uncertain. The CDR3 extends over 12 amino acids. CDR1 is SGHNT and CDR2 is YYREEE in the germline V gene (reference sequence). V dropped 2 bases and J dropped 4 bases, with 5 bases sitting between them. The DNA of the CDR3 is TGTGCCAGCAGCTTAGAGGCAGATACGCAGTATTTT. Amino acid sequence: CASSLEADTQYF.

Only one count was recorded for this clone. The chain recombines TRBV19 with TRBJ2-1; 12 nucleotides line up with TRBD2. The V gene's germline CDR1 is LNHDA and CDR2 SQIVND (reference sequence). After removal of 5 bases from V and 7 bases from J, the junction contained 12 bases not matched to a gene. The length of the CDR3 is 17 residues. CDR3 nucleotides: TGTGCCAGTAGTTTACGACTAGCGGGAGTCCCTACAAATGAGCAGTTCTTC. It translates to CASSLRLAGVPTNEQFF.

This chain joins TRBV5-6 and TRBJ1-2; D not resolved. The CDR3 has 12 amino acids. V was trimmed by 4 bases and J by 6 bases, leaving 10 bases between them. Germline CDR1 SGHDT, CDR2 YYEEEE. The CDR3 DNA reads TGTGCCAGCAGCGCGCTCACAGATGGCTACACCTTC. Protein sequence: CASSALTDGYTF. Drawing the rest from reference TRBV5-6 and TRBJ1-2, the complete variable domain is DAGVTQSPTHLIKTRGQQVTLRCSPKSGHDTVSWYQQALGQGPQFIFQYYEEEERQRGNFPDRFSGHQFPNYSSELNVNALLLGDSALYLCASSALTDGYTFGSGTRLTVV.

This chain uses TRBV9 with TRBJ2-1; no definite D call. Germline V gives CDR1 SGDLS, CDR2 YYNGEE. CDR3 length equals 14 residues. V lost 0 bases and J 4 bases, leaving 8 bases between the germline ends. The CDR3, as DNA: TGTGCCAGCAGCGTAGTAAGTCGGTACAATGAGCAGTTCTTC. Its protein is CASSVVSRYNEQFF.

The rearrangement uses TRBV9 and TRBJ2-2; 11 positions agree with TRBD2. Unmatched junction bases numbered 6, after V lost 4 bases and J lost 1 base. Germline V gene lookup returns CDR1 SGDLS and CDR2 YYNGEE. This CDR3 has 17 residues. As DNA, the CDR3 is TGTGCCAGCAGCACAAGACTAGCGGGGTTGAACACCGGGGAGCTGTTTTTT. Translation gives CASSTRLAGLNTGELFF. The full variable domain, in which reference TRBV9 and TRBJ2-2 provide the parts outside the CDR3, is DSGVTQTPKHLITATGQRVTLRCSPRSGDLSVYWYQQSLDQGLQFLIQYYNGEERAKGNILERFSAQQFPDLHSELNLSSLELGDSALYFCASSTRLAGLNTGELFFGEGSRLTVL.

About this clone: At one end, the junction sequence differs from germline, possibly due to a read error. V and J are TRBV30 and TRBJ2-4; TRBD1 matches 7 bases. This CDR3 region has 13 residues. CDR1 and CDR2 (germline): GTSNPN, SVGIG (reference sequence). CDR3 sequence: CAGSRRTGNIQYF. The CDR3 coding sequence is TGTGCCGGGAGTAGGAGGACAGGAAACATTCAGTACTTC.

CDR3 protein: CASSFNSFYEQYF. DNA of the CDR3: TGTGCCAGCAGTTTTAACAGTTTCTACGAGCAGTACTTC. The V and J genes are TRBV2 and TRBJ2-7; D is unclear. Trimming stripped 5 bases from V and 3 bases from J, with 11 bases between. This CDR3 comprises 13 residues. Germline V gene sequence: CDR1 SNHLY, CDR2 FYNNEI.

V and J are TRBV5-1 and TRBJ1-1; weak D call: TRBD1 (6 bases). This CDR3 has 15 residues. V was cut by 0 bases and J by 2 bases, with 11 bases left in between. Germline CDR1 and CDR2: SGHRS and YFSETQ. CDR3 loop: CASSLGGGGNTEAFF. CDR3 nucleotide sequence: TGCGCCAGCAGCTTGGGAGGGGGAGGAAACACTGAAGCTTTCTTT.

The chain recombines TRBV15 with TRBJ2-1; D perhaps matches TRBD1 (5 bases). The CDR3 has 15 residues. Per germline, CDR1 LNHNV and CDR2 YYDKDF (reference sequence). V was cut by 0 bases and J by 8 bases, with 14 bases left in between. As DNA, the CDR3 is TGTGCCACCAGCAGAGATTCTCCTGGGGCTGATGAGCAGTTCTTC. Translation: CATSRDSPGADEQFF.

This sequence joins TRBV20-1 and TRBJ2-7, with a possible D match to TRBD1 (6 bases). V shed 6 bases and J shed 3 bases, with 9 bases lying between them. The V gene's germline CDR1 is DFQATT and CDR2 SNEGSKA (reference sequence). This CDR3 comprises 11 residues. CDR3 loop: CSAPQGYEQYF. CDR3 bases: TGCAGTGCGCCACAGGGCTACGAGCAGTACTTC.

The rearrangement links TRBV5-6 to TRBJ1-1, with D unclear. The V gene's germline CDR1 is SGHDT and CDR2 YYEEEE. There are 16 residues in the CDR3. Trimming removed 0 bases at V and 3 bases at J, with 15 bases between. CDR3 residues: CASSLGPTVWDTEAFF. CDR3 nucleotides: TGTGCCAGCAGCTTGGGACCGACCGTTTGGGACACTGAAGCTTTCTTT.

Details on this clone: Other DNA sequences in the same sample also yield this CDR3. The rearrangement joins TRBV5-1 to TRBJ1-6; tentatively, D is TRBD1 (5 bases). The CDR3 extends over 15 amino acids. With 0 bases removed from V and 5 bases from J, the gap between germline ends came to 9 bases. CDR1 and CDR2 from the germline V gene are SGHRS and YFSETQ. The CDR3: CASSLAPGDNSPLHF. In DNA form, the CDR3 reads TGCGCCAGCAGCTTGGCCCCGGGGGATAATTCACCCCTCCACTTT.

Written as DNA, the CDR3 is TGTGCCAGCCGGGACAGATTTGCCGAAAAACTGTTTTTT. Translation gives CASRDRFAEKLFF. The rearrangement joins TRBV19 to TRBJ1-4; 7 nucleotides align to TRBD1. CDR3 length: 13 amino acids. V was clipped by 9 bases and J by 8 bases; unmatched bases: 9. The V gene's germline CDR1 is LNHDA and CDR2 SQIVND (reference sequence).

The rearrangement uses TRBV29-1 and TRBJ2-1; weak D call: TRBD2 (6 bases). V gave up 4 bases and J gave up 8 bases, with 12 bases separating them. The V gene's germline CDR1 is SQVTM and CDR2 ANQGSEA. The CDR3 runs 12 residues. The CDR3 DNA is TGCAGCGTTGTAGGCGGGGAGGATGAGCAGTTCTTC. This gives the protein CSVVGGEDEQFF.

This clone was seen once. The chain uses TRBV28 and TRBJ2-7, with 7 bases identical to TRBD1. With V trimmed by 6 bases and J by 5 bases, 10 bases remained unmatched. The CDR3 contains 14 residues. CDR1 MDHEN and CDR2 SYDVKM come from the germline V gene. The CDR3, as DNA: TGTGCCAGCAGCCTCATGACAGGGTCCGACGAGCAGTACTTC. Its protein is CASSLMTGSDEQYF.